Listed below are T cell receptor beta chains from one sample, sequenced in a study of beta chain features in type 1 diabetes. Repertoires were generated with immunoSEQ multiplex PCR, while TCRdb's copy carries only in-frame clones and drops some. The sample has more than 300,000 clones; roughly 16% are singletons. The specimen was naive CD4+ T cells from blood. These receptors were taken from a woman under 30 in good health. CDR3s leave out the opening cysteine and the closing phenylalanine or tryptophan. The D gene is left open where the match is weak.

D gene: .
V gene: TRBV27
CDR3 protein: ASTWRRGSGETQY

D gene: .
V gene: TRBV30
CDR3 protein: AWSVLNRAREQY

D gene: .
V gene: TRBV27
CDR3 protein: ASSLGPLIEQY

D gene: TRBD1
V gene: TRBV30
CDR3 protein: AWSRDRVVQETQY

D gene: TRBD2
V gene: TRBV5-1
CDR3 protein: ASSTNAGTSGRNTQY

D gene: TRBD1
V gene: TRBV29-1
CDR3 protein: SVGQGVQPQH

D gene: .
V gene: TRBV6-1
CDR3 protein: ATSPTGPDTEAF

D gene: TRBD1
V gene: TRBV30
CDR3 protein: ACSRDRGFEQY

D gene: TRBD2
V gene: TRBV9
CDR3 protein: ASSSPGLVVVNEQF

D gene: TRBD2
V gene: TRBV5-1
CDR3 protein: ASAAGEATDTQY

D gene: TRBD2
V gene: TRBV10-3
CDR3 protein: AIRGLAEPDTQY

D gene: .
V gene: TRBV27
CDR3 protein: ASSFRLVGGELF

D gene: .
V gene: TRBV7-2
CDR3 protein: ASSLYTSGGYEQY

D gene: TRBD2
V gene: TRBV18
CDR3 protein: ASSPTSGIKYEQY

D gene: .
V gene: TRBV5-1
CDR3 protein: ASRPGWNTEAF

D gene: .
V gene: TRBV5-1
CDR3 protein: ASSLAAGFTEAF

D gene: .
V gene: TRBV7-2
CDR3 protein: ASSPSRDTQY

D gene: .
V gene: TRBV28
CDR3 protein: ASSLYGIYEQY

D gene: .
V gene: TRBV5-1
CDR3 protein: ASSLEQGVRETQY

D gene: TRBD2
V gene: TRBV7-2
CDR3 protein: ASSYGLAGSTDTQY

D gene: .
V gene: TRBV19
CDR3 protein: ASRRTNEKLF

D gene: TRBD1
V gene: TRBV9
CDR3 protein: ASSVGTGGPPVYNEQF

D gene: TRBD2
V gene: TRBV7-9
CDR3 protein: ASSVSPGTSAEQY

D gene: .
V gene: TRBV29-1
CDR3 protein: SVVRRVDGYT

D gene: TRBD1
V gene: TRBV30
CDR3 protein: AWSVTGGLSYEQY

D gene: .
V gene: TRBV18
CDR3 protein: ASSPGSGTEAF

D gene: TRBD1
V gene: TRBV6-5
CDR3 protein: ASSSGTGPSEQY

D gene: .
V gene: TRBV4-2
CDR3 protein: ASSQERGTAGWDEQY

D gene: .
V gene: TRBV6-6
CDR3 protein: ASSPEQGRGSEAF

D gene: .
V gene: TRBV15
CDR3 protein: ATSRDWSSSYEQY

D gene: .
V gene: TRBV7-9
CDR3 protein: ASSLVEPEQY

D gene: TRBD2
V gene: TRBV7-9
CDR3 protein: ASSDTSGRTYEQY

D gene: .
V gene: TRBV7-2
CDR3 protein: ASSLTAGTQY

D gene: .
V gene: TRBV30
CDR3 protein: AWNAGGTEAF

D gene: TRBD2
V gene: TRBV4-1
CDR3 protein: ASSQGTSGRVNLQF

D gene: TRBD1
V gene: TRBV5-6
CDR3 protein: ASSTRTGYNEQF

D gene: TRBD1
V gene: TRBV28
CDR3 protein: ASSRPRTGSFEQY

D gene: .
V gene: TRBV18
CDR3 protein: ASSPEGEQF

D gene: TRBD2
V gene: TRBV10-3
CDR3 protein: AIMGPGGGYNEQF

D gene: TRBD1
V gene: TRBV4-2
CDR3 protein: ASSQELQGPYEQY

D gene: .
V gene: TRBV29-1
CDR3 protein: SVEDLTGNGYT

D gene: .
V gene: TRBV18
CDR3 protein: ASSPPTAGHRAEAF

D gene: .
V gene: TRBV19
CDR3 protein: ASSMSRGYT

D gene: .
V gene: TRBV27
CDR3 protein: ASHRPGDKNIQY

D gene: TRBD1
V gene: TRBV28
CDR3 protein: ASSRPGQGQETQY

D gene: TRBD1
V gene: TRBV18
CDR3 protein: ASSLHNPRTGGYEQY

D gene: .
V gene: TRBV5-1
CDR3 protein: ASSQPGREQF

D gene: .
V gene: TRBV2
CDR3 protein: ASRVGVSDTQY

D gene: TRBD1
V gene: TRBV28
CDR3 protein: ASSQGVFNEQF

D gene: TRBD2
V gene: TRBV5-4
CDR3 protein: ASSLALAEIQETQY

D gene: TRBD2
V gene: TRBV6-1
CDR3 protein: ASSGPTSVEF

D gene: TRBD1
V gene: TRBV29-1
CDR3 protein: SVQGATGATGELF

D gene: .
V gene: TRBV7-2
CDR3 protein: ASSLVPQGYGYT